This TCR beta chain emerged from a study of control samples from healthy donors and cancer patients. The protocol was immunoSEQ multiplex PCR, while the TCRdb copy is restricted to in-frame clones and leaves out a portion. The table includes 120,000 or so clones, just over 90% detected once. Looked up from germline, CDR1 is LGHNT and CDR2 is FRNRAP. Trimming took off 2 bases at V and 5 bases at J, with 19 bases between the two ends. The CDR3 contains 17 residues. The specimen was PBMCs. The TCR comes from a man aged 45-65 years with head and neck cancer. This chain uses TRBV12-5 with TRBJ2-1; D is perhaps TRBD1 (6 bases). As DNA, the CDR3 is TGTGCTAGTGGTTTGCTGCCTGCCACTACAGGGAACAATGAGCAGTTCTTC. This sequence encodes CASGLLPATTGNNEQFF.